In its sample, the clone carrying this T cell receptor (beta chain) was seen once. Its antigen remains unidentified. The repertoire was sequenced with immunoSEQ multiplex PCR; TCRdb's copy has only in-frame clones and lacks some. The table includes over 55,000 clones, under 90% detected once. This entry comes from a study of T cells in localized non-small cell lung cancer. V gave up 3 bases and J gave up 1 base; unmatched junction bases: 6. The CDR3 spans 16 residues. CDR1 and CDR2 from the germline V gene are SGHTA and FQGTGA. General study findings and limits: Adjacent lung held a median roughly 54 of the top 100 tumor clones. Without multi-region sequencing, intratumor heterogeneity could not be excluded.

The rearrangement joins TRBV7-3 to TRBJ1-1, with TRBD1 matching over 9 bases. This sequence was found in a woman aged 40-75 years with stage I lung adenocarcinoma. Sequences were derived from peripheral blood, sampled before any cancer treatment. CDR3 amino acids: CASSFLQGATNTEAFF. Written as DNA, the CDR3 is TGTGCCAGCAGCTTTTTACAGGGGGCGACGAACACTGAAGCTTTCTTT. The whole variable domain, filled in from reference TRBV7-3 and TRBJ1-1, reads GAGVSQTPSNKVTEKGKYVELRCDPISGHTALYWYRQSLGQGPEFLIYFQGTGAADDSGLPNDRFFAVRPEGSVSTLKIQRTERGDSAVYLCASSFLQGATNTEAFFGQGTRLTVV.